This passage covers 14 T cell receptor beta chains from one sample sequenced in a study of T cells in Graves' hyperthyroidism and ophthalmopathy. The TCR beta CDR3 regions underwent amplification using RNA transcripts as the source. HTBI primers were the set used in a first-round RT-PCR of the TCR CDR3. TCRdb redid the calling of the multiplex PCR reads with MiXCR, one entry per CDR3 protein. The table has under 300,000 distinct CDR3 sequences, about 25% seen once; the top ten hold roughly 24%. The sample comprised blood. These receptors were collected from a man aged 35-49 years with Graves' hyperthyroidism that later progressed to Graves' ophthalmopathy.

The J gene is TRBJ1-5, the V gene TRBV6-1, with D unclear. Per germline, CDR1 MNHNS and CDR2 SASEGT. The CDR3 is made up of 15 amino acids. The ends were cut back, 2 bases at V and 4 bases at J, with 12 bases in the middle. The DNA for the CDR3 is TGTGCCAGCAGTGAATGGCCGACGGTGAATCAGCCCCAGCATTTT. It specifies CASSEWPTVNQPQHF.

This clonotype was counted many times. The chain recombines TRBV7-3 with TRBJ2-2; 7 bases line up with TRBD2. J gave up 5 bases and V 3 bases, and 6 bases lay outside the gene matches. Germline values: CDR1 SGHTA, CDR2 FQGTGA. The CDR3 contains 15 residues. The CDR3 DNA reads TGTGCCAGCAGCTTCGGCGGGAGCCATACCGGGGAGCTGTTTTTT. As protein: CASSFGGSHTGELFF.

This clonotype was counted ten times or more. For the CDR3, the DNA is TGCAGTGCTAGAGGGTTAGCGGGGGAGCAGTACTTC. Its protein product is CSARGLAGEQYF. The chain is built from TRBV20-1 and TRBJ2-7; 8 nucleotides agree with TRBD2. Germline lookup yields CDR1 DFQATT and CDR2 SNEGSKA (reference sequence). The CDR3 covers 12 residues. V trimming: 1 base; J trimming: 7 bases; junction bases outside the gene matches: 3.

This clonotype was detected ten times or more. The CDR3 is CASSDRWGYTF. The CDR3 DNA is TGTGCCAGCAGCGACAGGTGGGGCTACACCTTC. The chain links TRBV11-3 to TRBJ1-2, with D possibly TRBD1 on 6 matching bases. Trimming shortened V by 5 bases and J by 8 bases, and 9 bases separated the two germline ends. Looked up from germline, CDR1 is SGHNT and CDR2 is YENEEA. The CDR3 covers 11 residues. Supplemented by reference TRBV11-3 and TRBJ1-2, the full variable domain reads EAGVVQSPRYKIIEKKQPVAFWCNPISGHNTLYWYLQNLGQGPELLIRYENEEAVDDSQLPKDRFSAERLKGVDSTLKIQPAELGDSAVYLCASSDRWGYTFGSGTRLTVV.

This rearrangement joins TRBV7-9 to TRBJ1-1; possibly TRBD1 for D (6 bases). This CDR3 region has 14 residues. The germline V and J ends were trimmed by 8 bases and 1 base, with 14 bases remaining between them. In germline, CDR1 is SEHNR, CDR2 FQNEAQ (reference sequence). In DNA, the CDR3 is TGTGCCAGCCTCAGGGGAGTAAGGAACACTGAAGCTTTCTTT. Protein: CASLRGVRNTEAFF.

In this sample, this clonotype turned up many times. The rearrangement links TRBV6-1 to TRBJ2-7; tentatively, D is TRBD2 (5 bases). Germline loops: CDR1 MNHNS, CDR2 SASEGT. The CDR3 has 14 amino acids. V lost 5 bases and J 2 bases, leaving 13 bases between the germline ends. The CDR3 coding sequence is TGTGCCAGCAGTAGAGCGGAGTCAACCTACGAGCAGTACTTC. This encodes CASSRAESTYEQYF.

This clonotype was seen at least ten times. Germline and junction disagree at one end, which may indicate a read error. The chain links TRBV6-5 to TRBJ1-2, with no clear D. CDR1 and CDR2 (germline): MNHEY, SVGAGI. The CDR3 runs 13 residues. The CDR3 region has the DNA TGTGCCAGCAGTTACCCGCAAAGCGTGGAGAGGAGCTTC. Translation: CASSYPQSVERSF.

This clonotype was recorded many times. This chain links TRBV12-5 with TRBJ2-7; 7 nucleotides match TRBD2. The germline V gene has CDR1 LGHNT and CDR2 FRNRAP. V dropped 1 base and J dropped 4; count of bases not matched to a gene: 4. The CDR3 sequence is 14 residues long. In nucleotides, the CDR3 is TGTGCTAGTGGTTTGGGGACTAGAGCTTACGAGCAGTACTTC. It specifies CASGLGTRAYEQYF.

This clonotype was observed at least ten times. The chain links TRBV28 to TRBJ1-5; D unclear. This CDR3 region has 14 residues. Per the germline V gene, CDR1 is MDHEN and CDR2 is SYDVKM. V was clipped by 3 bases and J by 3 bases, with 9 bases between them. Here the CDR3 DNA reads TGTGCCAGCAGTTTGTCTCTCTACAATCAGCCCCAGCATTTT. Amino acids: CASSLSLYNQPQHF.

The genes are TRBV6-4 and TRBJ1-5; D possibly corresponds to TRBD1 (6 bases). The ends were cut back, 3 bases at V and 7 bases at J, with 16 bases in the middle. There are 15 residues in the CDR3. The germline CDR1 and CDR2 sequences are MRHNA and SNTAGT. CDR3 sequence reads: CASSELAGEGQPQHF. The CDR3 DNA reads as TGTGCCAGCAGTGAGCTAGCAGGGGAGGGCCAGCCCCAGCATTTT.

This clonotype showed up many times. V gene TRBV2 combines with J gene TRBJ2-5; D is unclear. The V gene lost 6 bases and the J gene lost 2 bases, with 13 bases spanning the gap. The CDR3 is 14 residues long. Per germline, CDR1 SNHLY and CDR2 FYNNEI. The CDR3 DNA reads as TGTGCCAGCAGGGCGATGCAGATACAAGAGACCCAGTACTTC. This gives the protein CASRAMQIQETQYF. The variable domain in full, completed from reference TRBV2 and TRBJ2-5, reads EPEVTQTPSHQVTQMGQEVILRCVPISNHLYFYWYRQILGQKVEFLVSFYNNEISEKSEIFDDQFSVERPDGSNFTLKIRSTKLEDSAMYFCASRAMQIQETQYFGPGTRLLVL.

The chain couples TRBV20-1 to TRBJ1-1; D unresolved. Trimming took off 5 bases at V and 0 bases at J, with 7 bases between the two ends. The CDR3 covers 12 residues. Germline CDR1 and CDR2: DFQATT and SNEGSKA (reference sequence). The CDR3 loop is CSAVRVNTEAFF. The CDR3 nucleotides are TGCAGTGCTGTACGTGTGAACACTGAAGCTTTCTTT.

This clonotype was seen a few times. This sequence joins TRBV12-3 or TRBV12-4 and TRBJ1-1, with 7 bases that match TRBD1. The CDR3 contains 12 residues. The J segment lost 6 bases and the V segment lost 6 bases, leaving 4 bases of the junction unmatched. This CDR3 is CASSTGTAEAFF. DNA of the CDR3: TGTGCCAGCAGCACCGGGACAGCTGAAGCTTTCTTT.

The V call is TRBV6-1, the J call TRBJ1-5; 7 nucleotides align to TRBD1. Germline values: CDR1 MNHNS, CDR2 SASEGT. CDR3 length: 13 residues. V lost 3 bases and J lost 6; bases outside the gene matches: 2. The CDR3, as DNA: TGTGCCAGCAGTGATAGGGGGCGTCAGCCCCAGCATTTT. Encoded protein: CASSDRGRQPQHF.